The sample holds a few counts of the clone carrying this T cell receptor (beta chain). The record originates from a study of blood T cells in healthy people across ages. The CDR3 loop spans 14 amino acids. V shed 3 bases, J shed 6 bases, and the junction held 5 bases outside the gene matches. CDR1 SQVTM and CDR2 ANQGSEA come from the germline V gene. A sample-barcoded 5' primer and a J-beta primer mix were used in a second PCR of roughly 7 to 11 cycles. TCRdb called the 5' RACE reads again in MiXCR, with one record for every CDR3 protein. The sample holds about 800,000 distinct CDR3 sequences, 25% seen once. A further study also used this sample, focusing on T cells of mothers and their children. That work states: The donors comprised several children and their three healthy Caucasian mothers. Persistent microchimeric T cell clones were not found at ~100 per million sensitivity.

The rearrangement uses TRBV29-1 and TRBJ2-1, with 10 bases matching TRBD2. The sequenced sample consisted of blood. The sequence came from a boy between 10 and 17 years old in good health. The DNA for the CDR3 is TGCAGCGTTGATAAGCGGGAGGGCCGCAATGAGCAGTTCTTC. Translation: CSVDKREGRNEQFF.